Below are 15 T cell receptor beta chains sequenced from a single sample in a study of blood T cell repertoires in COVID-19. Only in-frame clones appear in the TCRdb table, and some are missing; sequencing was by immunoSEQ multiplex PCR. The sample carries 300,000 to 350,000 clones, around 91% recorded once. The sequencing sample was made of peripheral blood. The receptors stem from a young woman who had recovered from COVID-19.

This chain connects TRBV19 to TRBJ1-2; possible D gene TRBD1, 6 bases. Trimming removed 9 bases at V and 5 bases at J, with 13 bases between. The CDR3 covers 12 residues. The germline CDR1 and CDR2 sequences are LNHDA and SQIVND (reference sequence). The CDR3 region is CASAQGKYGYTF. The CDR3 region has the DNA TGTGCCAGCGCACAGGGCAAATATGGCTACACCTTC.

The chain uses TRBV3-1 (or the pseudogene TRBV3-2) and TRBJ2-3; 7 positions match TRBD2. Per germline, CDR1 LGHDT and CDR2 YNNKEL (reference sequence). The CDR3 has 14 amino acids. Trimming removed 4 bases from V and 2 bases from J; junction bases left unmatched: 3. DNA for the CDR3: TGTGCCAGCAGCCGAACTAGCGACACAGATACGCAGTATTTT. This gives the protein CASSRTSDTDTQYF.

The CDR3 is CASSPWTSGRGSYNEQFF. The CDR3 region has the DNA TGTGCCAGCAGCCCATGGACTAGCGGGAGGGGATCCTACAATGAGCAGTTCTTC. The chain couples TRBV11-3 to TRBJ2-1, with 15 bases identical to TRBD2. V shed 5 bases and J 1 base; nucleotides not matched to a gene: 6. CDR1 and CDR2 from the germline V gene are SGHNT and YENEEA. CDR3 length: 18 residues.

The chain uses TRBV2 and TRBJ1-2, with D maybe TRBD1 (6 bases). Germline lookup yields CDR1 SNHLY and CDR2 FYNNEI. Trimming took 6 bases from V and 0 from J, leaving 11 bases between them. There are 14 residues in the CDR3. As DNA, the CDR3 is TGTGCCAGCAGGGAGGACAGCCCTAACTATGGCTACACCTTC. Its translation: CASREDSPNYGYTF.

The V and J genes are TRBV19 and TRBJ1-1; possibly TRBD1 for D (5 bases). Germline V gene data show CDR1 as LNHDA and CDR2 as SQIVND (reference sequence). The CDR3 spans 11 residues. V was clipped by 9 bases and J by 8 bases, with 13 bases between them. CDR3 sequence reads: CASRALGEAFF. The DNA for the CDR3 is TGTGCCAGCAGGGCCCTGGGGGAAGCTTTCTTT.

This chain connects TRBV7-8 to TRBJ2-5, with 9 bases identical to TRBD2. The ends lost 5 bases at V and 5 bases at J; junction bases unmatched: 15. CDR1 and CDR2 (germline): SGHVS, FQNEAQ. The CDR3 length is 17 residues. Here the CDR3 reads CASSQEPPGLAGETQYF. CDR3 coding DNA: TGTGCCAGCAGCCAAGAGCCCCCGGGACTAGCCGGCGAGACCCAGTACTTC.

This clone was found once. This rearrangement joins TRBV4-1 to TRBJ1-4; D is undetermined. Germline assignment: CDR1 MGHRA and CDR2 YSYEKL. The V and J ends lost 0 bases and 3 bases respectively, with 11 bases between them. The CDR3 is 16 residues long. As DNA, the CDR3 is TGCGCCAGCAGCCAAGACTACCGGGGAGCTAATGAAAAACTGTTTTTT. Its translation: CASSQDYRGANEKLFF.

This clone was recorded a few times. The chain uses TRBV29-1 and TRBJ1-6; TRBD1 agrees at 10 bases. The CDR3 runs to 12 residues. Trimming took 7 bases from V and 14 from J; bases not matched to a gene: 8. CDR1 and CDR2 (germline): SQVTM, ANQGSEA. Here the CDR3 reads CSAPGQGVTLHF. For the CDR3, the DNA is TGCAGCGCCCCCGGACAGGGGGTCACCCTCCACTTT. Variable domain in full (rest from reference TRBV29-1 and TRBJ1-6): SAVISQKPSRDICQRGTSLTIQCQVDSQVTMMFWYRQQPGQSLTLIATANQGSEATYESGFVIDKFPISRPNLTFSTLTVSNMSPEDSSIYLCSAPGQGVTLHFGNGTRLTVT.

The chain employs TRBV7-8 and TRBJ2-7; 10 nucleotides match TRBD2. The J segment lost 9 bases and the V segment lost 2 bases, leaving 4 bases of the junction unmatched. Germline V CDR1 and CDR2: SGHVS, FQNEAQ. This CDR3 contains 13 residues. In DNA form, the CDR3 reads TGTGCCAGCAGCTTATTAGCGGGAGGCGGGCAGTACGTC. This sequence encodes CASSLLAGGGQYV.

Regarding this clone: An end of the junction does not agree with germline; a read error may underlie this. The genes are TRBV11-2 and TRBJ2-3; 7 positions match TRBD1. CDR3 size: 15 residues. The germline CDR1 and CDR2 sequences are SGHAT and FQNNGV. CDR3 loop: CVSSFGQEETDTQYF. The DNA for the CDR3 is TGTGTCAGCAGCTTCGGACAGGAAGAGACAGATACGCAGTATTTT.

The CDR3 nucleotides read TGCGCCAGCAGCTTGGGCCCCGGCGGCACTGAAGCTTTCTTT. Protein product: CASSLGPGGTEAFF. This rearrangement joins TRBV5-1 to TRBJ1-1, with D uncertain. CDR3 length equals 14 residues. Germline loops: CDR1 SGHRS, CDR2 YFSETQ. Trimming stripped 0 bases from V and 4 bases from J, with 10 bases between.

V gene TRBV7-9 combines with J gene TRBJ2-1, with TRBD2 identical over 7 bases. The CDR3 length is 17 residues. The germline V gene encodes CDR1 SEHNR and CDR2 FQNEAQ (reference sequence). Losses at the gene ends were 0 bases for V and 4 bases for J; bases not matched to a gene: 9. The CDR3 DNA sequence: TGTGCCAGCAGCTTAGCGGTTGGGCTAGCGGCATACAATGAGCAGTTCTTC. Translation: CASSLAVGLAAYNEQFF.

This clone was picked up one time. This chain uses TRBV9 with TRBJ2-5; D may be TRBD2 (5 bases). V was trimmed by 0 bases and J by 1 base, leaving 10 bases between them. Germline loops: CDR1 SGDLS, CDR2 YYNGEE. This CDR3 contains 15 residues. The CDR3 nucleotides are TGTGCCAGCAGCGTAGCGGGGAGATCCCAAGAGACCCAGTACTTC. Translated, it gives CASSVAGRSQETQYF.

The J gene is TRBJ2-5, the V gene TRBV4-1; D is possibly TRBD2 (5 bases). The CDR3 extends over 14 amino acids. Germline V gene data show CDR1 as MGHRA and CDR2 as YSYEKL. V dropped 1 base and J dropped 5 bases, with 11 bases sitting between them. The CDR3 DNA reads TGCGCCAGCAGCCAAGTAGCGCGGGTTGAGACCCAGTACTTC. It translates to CASSQVARVETQYF.

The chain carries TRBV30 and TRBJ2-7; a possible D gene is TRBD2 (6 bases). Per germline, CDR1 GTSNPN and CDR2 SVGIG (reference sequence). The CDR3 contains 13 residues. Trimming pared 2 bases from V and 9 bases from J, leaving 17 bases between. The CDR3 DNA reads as TGTGCCTGGAGTATCGGGAGACGAGGAGGGCAGTACGTC. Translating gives CAWSIGRRGGQYV.